This TCR beta chain was recovered during a study of blood T cell repertoires in COVID-19 (TCRdb year 2020). Context from the whole study: Samples covering the acute and convalescent phases of COVID-19 were provided by collaborators in the United States, Italy and Spain. The prospective study material was composed of cDNA or gDNA derived from T cells, B-cell-depleted T cells, or PBMCs. Deeply sampled blood TCRbeta repertoires from subjects exposed to, actively infected with, or recovered from COVID-19 were included in the dataset. The repertoires were released in a freely available public database intended as a resource for research on the immune response to SARS-CoV-2. Samples were obtained from the ongoing ImmuneRACE study (first 160 participants) and from 1,254 subjects provided by 6 global collaborators. Nearly every sample came with metadata listing a de-identified subject ID, COVID-19 status, age in years and sex. HLA class I and class II types, where available, came from metadata supplied by the sample provider rather than from assay-based typing.

General findings and caveats noted by the study authors: Clinical and demographic metadata were provided uncurated, with the amount varying by source and participant.

The immunoSEQ Assay, a bias-controlled multiplex PCR, was used to amplify TCRbeta CDR3 regions from genomic DNA. In the paper's pipeline: The number of nucleated cells in each sample was estimated from the amplification of reference gene primers within the assay. To quantify the absolute abundance of each unique TCRbeta CDR3 rearrangement, sequence reads were collapsed and filtered. Productive Simpson clonality was computed per sample as the square root of Simpson's diversity index over productive rearrangements. TCRdb's version of the immuneACCESS table is confined to in-frame rearrangements and falls short of the full clone set. An unresolved V gene accounts for under half of the shortfall where checked; the remainder is of unknown origin. Clonal size and the V and J genes are those of that table, whereas D and trimming came from the DNA. The sample table shows 65,000 to 85,000 clones, and around three quarters are seen once. The top ten clonotypes cover around 5% of the sample.

The table lists this clone with a few counts. The specificity of this receptor is unknown. Base-call qualities are not available, and no considerably larger clone is one nucleotide away. A distance of 21 bases separates the germline ends of V and J, which lose 3 bases and 10 bases respectively. From the cysteine through the phenylalanine, the CDR3 covers 17 amino acids. This entry keeps only the CDR3 DNA: 51 bases, framed from base 1. CDR1 KGHDR and CDR2 SFDVKD are derived from the germline V gene. The collaborating institutions used their own protocols to collect whole blood in K2EDTA tubes. For TCRbeta analysis, collaborators shipped samples in one of three forms: frozen whole blood, isolated PBMCs, or DNA extracted from either of those sample types.

Sequenced material: peripheral blood. The receptor comes from a man aged 45-60 years with active or convalescent COVID-19. The rearranged segments are TRBV24-1 and TRBJ1-6; the best D guess is TRBD1, with 6 bases matching. The CDR3 here reads CATSDPMAQGSVSPLHF. Here is the DNA: TGTGCCACCAGTGATCCCATGGCACAGGGTTCGGTATCACCCCTCCACTTT.